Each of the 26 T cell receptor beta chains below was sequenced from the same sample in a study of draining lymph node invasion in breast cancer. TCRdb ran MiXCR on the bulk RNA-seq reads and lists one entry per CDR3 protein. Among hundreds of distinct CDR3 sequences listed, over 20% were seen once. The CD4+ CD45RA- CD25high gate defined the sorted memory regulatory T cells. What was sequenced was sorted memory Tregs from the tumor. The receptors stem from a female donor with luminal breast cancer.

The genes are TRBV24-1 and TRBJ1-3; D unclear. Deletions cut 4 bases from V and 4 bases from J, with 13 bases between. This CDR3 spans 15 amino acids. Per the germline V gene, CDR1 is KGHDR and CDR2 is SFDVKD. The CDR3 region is CATSDPRSSGNTIYF. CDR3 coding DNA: TGTGCCACCAGTGACCCTCGCTCGTCGGGAAACACCATATATTTT.

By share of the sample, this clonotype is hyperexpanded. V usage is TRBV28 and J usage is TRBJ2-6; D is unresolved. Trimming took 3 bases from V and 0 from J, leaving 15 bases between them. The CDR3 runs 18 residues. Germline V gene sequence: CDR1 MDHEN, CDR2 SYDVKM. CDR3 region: CASSFRVKGLSGANVLTF. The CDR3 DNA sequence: TGTGCCAGCAGTTTTCGGGTCAAAGGCCTCTCTGGGGCCAACGTCCTGACTTTC.

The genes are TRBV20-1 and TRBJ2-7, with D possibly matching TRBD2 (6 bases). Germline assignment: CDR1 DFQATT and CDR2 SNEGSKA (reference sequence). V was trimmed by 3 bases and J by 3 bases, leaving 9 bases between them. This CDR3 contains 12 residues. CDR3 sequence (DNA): TGCAGTGCTAGCGGGAGCAGCTACGAGCAGTACGTC. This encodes CSASGSSYEQYV.

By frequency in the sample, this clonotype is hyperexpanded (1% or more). CDR3 sequence: CASRLRTASTDTQYF. Written as DNA, the CDR3 is TGCGCCAGCAGACTACGGACAGCAAGCACAGATACGCAGTATTTT. The chain joins TRBV5-1 to TRBJ2-3, with D possibly TRBD1 on 6 matching bases. This CDR3 is built from 15 residues. Deletions cut 5 bases from V and 0 bases from J, with 13 bases between. From germline, CDR1 is SGHRS and CDR2 YFSETQ. The whole variable domain, remainder taken from reference TRBV5-1 and TRBJ2-3, is KAGVTQTPRYLIKTRGQQVTLSCSPISGHRSVSWYQQTPGQGLQFLFEYFSETQRNKGNFPGRFSGRQFSNSRSEMNVSTLELGDSALYLCASRLRTASTDTQYFGPGTRLTVL.

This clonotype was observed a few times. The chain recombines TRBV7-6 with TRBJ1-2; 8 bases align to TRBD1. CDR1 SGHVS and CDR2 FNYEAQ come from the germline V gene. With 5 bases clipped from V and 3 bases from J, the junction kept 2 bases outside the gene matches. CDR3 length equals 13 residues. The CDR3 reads CASSPGQDYGYTF. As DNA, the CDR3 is TGTGCCAGCAGCCCGGGACAGGACTATGGCTACACCTTC.

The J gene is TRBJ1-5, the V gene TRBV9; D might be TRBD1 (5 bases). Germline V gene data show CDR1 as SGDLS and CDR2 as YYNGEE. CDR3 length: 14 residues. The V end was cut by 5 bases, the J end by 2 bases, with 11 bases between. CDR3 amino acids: CASSAQGGNQPQHF. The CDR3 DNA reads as TGTGCCAGCAGTGCCCAGGGAGGCAATCAGCCCCAGCATTTT. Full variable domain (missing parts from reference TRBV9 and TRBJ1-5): DSGVTQTPKHLITATGQRVTLRCSPRSGDLSVYWYQQSLDQGLQFLIQYYNGEERAKGNILERFSAQQFPDLHSELNLSSLELGDSALYFCASSAQGGNQPQHFGDGTRLSIL.

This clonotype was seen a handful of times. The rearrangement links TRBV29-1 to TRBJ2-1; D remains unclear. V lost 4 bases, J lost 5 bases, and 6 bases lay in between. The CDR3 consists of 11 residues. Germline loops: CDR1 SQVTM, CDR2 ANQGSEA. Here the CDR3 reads CSVGEDNEQFF. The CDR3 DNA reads TGCAGCGTTGGAGAGGACAATGAGCAGTTCTTC.

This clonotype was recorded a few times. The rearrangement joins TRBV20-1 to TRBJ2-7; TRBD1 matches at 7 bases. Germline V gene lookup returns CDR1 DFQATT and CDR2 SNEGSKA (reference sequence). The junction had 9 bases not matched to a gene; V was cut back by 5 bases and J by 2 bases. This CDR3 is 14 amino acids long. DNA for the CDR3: TGCAGTGCTTTAATACCGGGACAGCCCTACGAGCAGTACTTC. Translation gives CSALIPGQPYEQYF.

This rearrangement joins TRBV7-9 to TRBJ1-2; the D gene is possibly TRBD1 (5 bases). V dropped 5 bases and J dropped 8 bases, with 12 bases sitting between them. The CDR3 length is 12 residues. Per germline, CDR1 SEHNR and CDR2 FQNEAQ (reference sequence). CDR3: CASSPGPWGYTF. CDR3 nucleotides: TGTGCCAGCAGCCCAGGGCCTTGGGGCTACACCTTC. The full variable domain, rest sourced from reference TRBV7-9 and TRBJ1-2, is DTGVSQNPRHKITKRGQNVTFRCDPISEHNRLYWYRQTLGQGPEFLTYFQNEAQLEKSRLLSDRFSAERPKGSFSTLEIQRTEQGDSAMYLCASSPGPWGYTFGSGTRLTVV.

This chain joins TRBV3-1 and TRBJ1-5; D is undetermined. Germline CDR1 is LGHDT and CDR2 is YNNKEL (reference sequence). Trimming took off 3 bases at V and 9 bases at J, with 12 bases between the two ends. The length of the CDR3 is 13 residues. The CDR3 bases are TGTGCCAGCAGCCACTCGGGCCCAGCGCCCCAGCATTTT. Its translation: CASSHSGPAPQHF. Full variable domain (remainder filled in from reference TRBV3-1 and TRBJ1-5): DTAVSQTPKYLVTQMGNDKSIKCEQNLGHDTMYWYKQDSKKFLKIMFSYNNKELIINETVPNRFSPKSPDKAHLNLHINSLELGDSAVYFCASSHSGPAPQHFGDGTRLSIL.

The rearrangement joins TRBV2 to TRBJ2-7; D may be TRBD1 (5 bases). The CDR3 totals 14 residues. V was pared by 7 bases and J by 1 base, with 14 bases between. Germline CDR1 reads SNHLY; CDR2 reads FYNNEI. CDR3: CASKGRAPSYEQYF. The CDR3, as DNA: TGTGCCAGCAAGGGCAGGGCTCCTTCCTACGAGCAGTACTTC.

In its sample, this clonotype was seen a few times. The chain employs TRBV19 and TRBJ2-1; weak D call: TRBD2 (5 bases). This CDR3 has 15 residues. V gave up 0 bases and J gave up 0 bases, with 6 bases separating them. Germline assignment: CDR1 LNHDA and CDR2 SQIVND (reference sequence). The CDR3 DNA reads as TGTGCCAGTAGTATAGACGGAGGCTCCTACAATGAGCAGTTCTTC. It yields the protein CASSIDGGSYNEQFF.

CDR3 sequence: CASSHEPGGGGYEQFF. CDR3 nucleotides: TGTGCCAGCAGCCATGAGCCTGGCGGGGGAGGCTATGAGCAGTTCTTC. V and J are TRBV14 and TRBJ2-1; 7 bases match TRBD2. Germline V gene lookup returns CDR1 SGHDN and CDR2 FVKESK. Trimming at V came to 3 bases and at J to 8 bases, leaving 13 bases not matched to a gene. The CDR3 has 16 residues.

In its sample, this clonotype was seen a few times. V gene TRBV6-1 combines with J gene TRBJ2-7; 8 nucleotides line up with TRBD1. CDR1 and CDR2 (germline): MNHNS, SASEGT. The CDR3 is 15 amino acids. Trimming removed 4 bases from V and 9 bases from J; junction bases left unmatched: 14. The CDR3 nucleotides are TGTGCCAGCAGTGCATCAGGGGGCTCGTCGTTAGCGCAGTACGTC. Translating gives CASSASGGSSLAQYV.

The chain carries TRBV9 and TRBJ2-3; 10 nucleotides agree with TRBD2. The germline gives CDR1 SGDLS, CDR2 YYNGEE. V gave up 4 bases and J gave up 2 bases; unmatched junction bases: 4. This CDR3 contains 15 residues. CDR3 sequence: CASSLAGDLTDTQYF. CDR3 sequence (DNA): TGTGCCAGCAGCCTAGCGGGGGACCTCACAGATACGCAGTATTTT.

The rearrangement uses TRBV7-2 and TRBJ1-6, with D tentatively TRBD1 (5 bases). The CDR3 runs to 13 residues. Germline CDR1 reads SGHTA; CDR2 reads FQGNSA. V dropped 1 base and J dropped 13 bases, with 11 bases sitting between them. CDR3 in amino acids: CASSLEHRTPLHF. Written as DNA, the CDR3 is TGTGCCAGCAGCTTAGAACACAGGACGCCCCTCCACTTT.

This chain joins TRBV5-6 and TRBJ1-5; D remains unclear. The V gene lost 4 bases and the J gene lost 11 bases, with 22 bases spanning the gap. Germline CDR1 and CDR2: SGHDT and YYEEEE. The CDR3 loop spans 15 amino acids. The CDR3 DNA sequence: TGTGCCAGCAGCCGTTTTCCGGGGATCTCAGAGGCCCAGCATTTT. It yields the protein CASSRFPGISEAQHF.

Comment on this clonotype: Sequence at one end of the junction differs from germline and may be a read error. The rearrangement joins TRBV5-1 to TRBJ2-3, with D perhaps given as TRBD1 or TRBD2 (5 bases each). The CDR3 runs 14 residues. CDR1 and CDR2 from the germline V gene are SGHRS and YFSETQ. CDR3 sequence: CVSSGWDSTDTQYF. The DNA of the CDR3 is TGCGTCAGCAGCGGTTGGGACAGCACAGATACGCAGTATTTT.

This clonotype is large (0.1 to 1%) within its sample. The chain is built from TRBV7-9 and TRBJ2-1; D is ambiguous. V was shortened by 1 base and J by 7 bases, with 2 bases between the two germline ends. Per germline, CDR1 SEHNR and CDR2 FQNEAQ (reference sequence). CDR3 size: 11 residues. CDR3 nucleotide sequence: TGTGCCAGCAGCTTAGGGAATGAGCAGTTCTTC. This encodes CASSLGNEQFF.

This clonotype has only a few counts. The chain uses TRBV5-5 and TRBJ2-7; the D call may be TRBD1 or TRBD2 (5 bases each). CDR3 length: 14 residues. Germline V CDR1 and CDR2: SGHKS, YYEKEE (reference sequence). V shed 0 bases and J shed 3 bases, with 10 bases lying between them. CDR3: CASSLVRGYYEQYF. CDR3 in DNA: TGTGCCAGCAGCTTGGTACGGGGCTACTACGAGCAGTACTTC.

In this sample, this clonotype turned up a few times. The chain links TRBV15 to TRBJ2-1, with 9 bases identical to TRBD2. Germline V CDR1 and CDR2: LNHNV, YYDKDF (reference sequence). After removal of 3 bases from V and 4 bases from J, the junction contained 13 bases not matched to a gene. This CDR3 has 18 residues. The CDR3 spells CATSRLPPGLAEYNEQFF. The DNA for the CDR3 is TGTGCCACCAGCAGGCTACCCCCGGGACTAGCAGAGTACAATGAGCAGTTCTTC.

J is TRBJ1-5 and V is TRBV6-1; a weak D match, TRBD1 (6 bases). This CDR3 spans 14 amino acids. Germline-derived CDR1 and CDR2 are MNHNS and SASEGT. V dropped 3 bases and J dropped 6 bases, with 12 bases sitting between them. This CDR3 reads CASSEGAPSQPQHF. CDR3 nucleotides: TGTGCCAGCAGTGAGGGGGCCCCATCTCAGCCCCAGCATTTT.

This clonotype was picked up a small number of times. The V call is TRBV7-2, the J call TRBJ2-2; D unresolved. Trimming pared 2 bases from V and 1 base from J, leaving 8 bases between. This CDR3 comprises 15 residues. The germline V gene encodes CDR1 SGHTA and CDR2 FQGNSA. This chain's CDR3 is CASSLRTGNTGELFF. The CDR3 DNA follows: TGTGCCAGCAGCTTACGGACGGGGAACACCGGGGAGCTGTTTTTT.

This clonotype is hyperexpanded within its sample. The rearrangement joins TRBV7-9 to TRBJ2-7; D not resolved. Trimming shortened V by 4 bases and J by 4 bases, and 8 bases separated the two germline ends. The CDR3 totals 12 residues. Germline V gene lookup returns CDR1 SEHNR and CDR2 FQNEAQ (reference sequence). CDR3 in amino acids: CASSSRIYEQYF. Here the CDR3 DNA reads TGTGCCAGCAGCTCCCGAATTTACGAGCAGTACTTC.

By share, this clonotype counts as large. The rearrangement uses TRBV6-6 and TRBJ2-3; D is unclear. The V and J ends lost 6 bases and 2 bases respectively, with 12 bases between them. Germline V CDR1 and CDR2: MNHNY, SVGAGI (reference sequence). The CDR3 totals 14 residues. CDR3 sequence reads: CASRPRRHTDTQYF. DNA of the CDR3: TGTGCCAGCAGGCCCCGTCGACACACAGATACGCAGTATTTT.

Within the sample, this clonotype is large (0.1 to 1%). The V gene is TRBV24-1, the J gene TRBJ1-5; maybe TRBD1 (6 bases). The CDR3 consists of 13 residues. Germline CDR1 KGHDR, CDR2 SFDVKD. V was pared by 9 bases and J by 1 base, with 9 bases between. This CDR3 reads CATSRGSNQPQHF. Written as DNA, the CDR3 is TGTGCCACCTCCAGGGGAAGCAATCAGCCCCAGCATTTT.